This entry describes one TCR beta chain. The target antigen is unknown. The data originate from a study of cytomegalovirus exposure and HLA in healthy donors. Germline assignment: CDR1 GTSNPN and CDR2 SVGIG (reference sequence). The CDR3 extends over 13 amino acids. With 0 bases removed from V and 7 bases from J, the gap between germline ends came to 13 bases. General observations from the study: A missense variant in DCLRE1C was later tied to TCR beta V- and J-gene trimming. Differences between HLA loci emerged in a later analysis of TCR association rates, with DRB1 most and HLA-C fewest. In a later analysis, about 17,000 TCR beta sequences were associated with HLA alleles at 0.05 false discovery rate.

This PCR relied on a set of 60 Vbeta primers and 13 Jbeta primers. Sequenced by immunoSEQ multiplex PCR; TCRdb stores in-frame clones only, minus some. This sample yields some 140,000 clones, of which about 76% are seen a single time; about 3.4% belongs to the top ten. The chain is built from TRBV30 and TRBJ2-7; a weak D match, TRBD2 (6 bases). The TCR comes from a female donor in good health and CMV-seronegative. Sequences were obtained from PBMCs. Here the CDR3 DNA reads TGTGCCTGGAGTGTACTTTTAAGCGGGGAGCAGTACTTC. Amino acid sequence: CAWSVLLSGEQYF.